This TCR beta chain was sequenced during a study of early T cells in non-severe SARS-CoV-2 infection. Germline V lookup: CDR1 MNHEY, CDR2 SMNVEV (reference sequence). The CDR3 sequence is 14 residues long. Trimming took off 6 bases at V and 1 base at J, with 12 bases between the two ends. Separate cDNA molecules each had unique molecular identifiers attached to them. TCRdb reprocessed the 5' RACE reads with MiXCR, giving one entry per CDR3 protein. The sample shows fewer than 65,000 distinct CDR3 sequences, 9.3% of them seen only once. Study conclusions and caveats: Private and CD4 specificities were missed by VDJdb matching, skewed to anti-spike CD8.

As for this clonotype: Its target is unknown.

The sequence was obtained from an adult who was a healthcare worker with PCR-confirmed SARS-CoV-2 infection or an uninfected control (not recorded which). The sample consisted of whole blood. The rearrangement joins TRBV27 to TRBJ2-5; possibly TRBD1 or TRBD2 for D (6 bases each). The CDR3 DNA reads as TGTGCCAGCAGAAAACAGGGAGGCCAAGAGACCCAGTACTTC. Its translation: CASRKQGGQETQYF.